The 14 T cell receptor beta chains given below trace back to one sample, sequenced in a study of blood T cell repertoires in COVID-19 (dated by TCRdb to about 2020). The library was made by the immunoSEQ multiplex PCR assay. TCRdb re-hosts the immuneACCESS table, in-frame sequences only. Its copies lack some clones; in the studies checked, an unresolved V gene accounts for under half of them, and the cause for the rest is not known. Recorded for this sample are some 150,000 clones; roughly 90% of them occurred a single time. About 1.6% of the sample rests with the top ten. The sample consisted of peripheral blood. Receptors were obtained from a human donor in a cohort sampled during active COVID-19.

V and J are TRBV5-1 and TRBJ2-3; D ambiguous. Germline V CDR1 and CDR2: SGHRS, YFSETQ. The V end lost 0 bases, the J end lost 2 bases, and 10 bases lay between the germline ends. The CDR3 sequence is 15 residues long. The CDR3 sequence is CASSLAARNTDTQYF. CDR3 bases: TGCGCCAGCAGCTTGGCCGCCAGAAACACAGATACGCAGTATTTT.

The chain combines TRBV6-5 with TRBJ2-3; maybe TRBD1 (7 bases). Germline V gene data show CDR1 as MNHEY and CDR2 as SVGAGI. The CDR3 is 14 residues long. V lost 5 bases, J lost 3 bases, and 12 bases lay in between. The CDR3 sequence: CASSHRGGTDTQYF. CDR3 nucleotide sequence: TGTGCCAGCAGTCACAGGGGAGGAACAGATACGCAGTATTTT.

The J gene is TRBJ2-7, the V gene TRBV29-1; D not resolved. The length of the CDR3 is 12 residues. Trimming cost V 6 bases and J 2 bases, with 11 bases left between them. The germline V gene has CDR1 SQVTM and CDR2 ANQGSEA. CDR3 sequence reads: CSVYEAAYEQYF. CDR3 bases: TGCAGCGTCTACGAGGCGGCCTACGAGCAGTACTTC.

The rearrangement joins TRBV5-1 to TRBJ2-7; D perhaps matches TRBD1 (6 bases). Trimming removed 1 base from V and 2 bases from J, with 10 bases in between. The length of the CDR3 is 14 residues. Germline assignment: CDR1 SGHRS and CDR2 YFSETQ. The CDR3: CASSLTQGPYEQYF. In nucleotides, the CDR3 is TGCGCCAGCAGCTTGACACAGGGCCCCTACGAGCAGTACTTC.

The chain carries TRBV6-5 and TRBJ1-1, with D possibly TRBD1 on 6 matching bases. Deletions cut 7 bases from V and 5 bases from J, with 14 bases between. Germline V gene sequence: CDR1 MNHEY, CDR2 SVGAGI. The CDR3 is 13 residues long. The CDR3 spells CASTSEGVTEAFF. The DNA for the CDR3 is TGTGCCAGCACTTCTGAGGGGGTGACTGAAGCTTTCTTT.

The chain is built from TRBV7-3 and TRBJ2-2, with 9 positions matching TRBD2. Germline trimming cut 0 bases from V and 7 bases from J; bases unmatched to any gene: 3. CDR3 size: 15 residues. Germline values: CDR1 SGHTA, CDR2 FQGTGA. In nucleotides, the CDR3 is TGTGCCAGCAGCTTAACCCGGACTAGCGTCGGGGAGCTGTTTTTT. Its protein is CASSLTRTSVGELFF.

J is TRBJ1-4 and V is TRBV5-1; 9 bases agree with TRBD1. CDR3 size: 15 residues. Germline CDR1 reads SGHRS; CDR2 reads YFSETQ. Trimming cost V 2 bases and J 6 bases; bases outside gene matches: 5. CDR3 loop: CASSLQGAGDEKLFF. The DNA for the CDR3 is TGCGCCAGCAGCTTACAGGGGGCGGGCGATGAAAAACTGTTTTTT.

A few counts support this clone. This chain connects TRBV6-4 to TRBJ1-5, with TRBD1 matching 7 bases. The ends lost 6 bases at V and 4 bases at J; junction bases unmatched: 3. The CDR3 loop spans 13 amino acids. Germline V gene sequence: CDR1 MRHNA, CDR2 SNTAGT. CDR3: CASSRDRNQPQHF. In nucleotides, the CDR3 is TGTGCCAGCAGCCGGGACAGAAATCAGCCCCAGCATTTT.

This chain links TRBV28 with TRBJ2-2, with TRBD2 identical over 8 bases. The V gene's germline CDR1 is MDHEN and CDR2 SYDVKM. This CDR3 is built from 16 residues. The V gene end was trimmed by 3 bases and the J gene end by 3 bases; junction bases not matched to a gene: 6. CDR3 nucleotides: TGTGCCAGCAGTTTTGCCGGGACTAGTTACACCGGGGAGCTGTTTTTT. Translation: CASSFAGTSYTGELFF.

This chain connects TRBV2 to TRBJ2-7; 9 bases are a match to TRBD1. The CDR3 runs to 15 residues. Germline CDR1 is SNHLY and CDR2 is FYNNEI. V dropped 8 bases and J dropped 2; count of bases not matched to a gene: 10. Here the CDR3 DNA reads TGTGCCAGCCGTGGAACGGGGACAGGGACCTACGAGCAGTACTTC. Translated: CASRGTGTGTYEQYF.

This clone was seen only once. This rearrangement joins TRBV7-6 to TRBJ2-5, with unresolved D. The germline V and J ends were trimmed by 5 bases and 0 bases, with 7 bases remaining between them. CDR1 and CDR2 (germline): SGHVS, FNYEAQ. The CDR3 covers 13 residues. The CDR3 is CASSPSYQETQYF. CDR3 DNA sequence: TGTGCCAGCAGCCCCTCGTACCAAGAGACCCAGTACTTC.

The chain links TRBV27 to TRBJ2-5; 8 bases align to TRBD1. The CDR3 has 16 residues. Trimming took 0 bases from V and 1 from J; bases not matched to a gene: 4. Germline V gene lookup returns CDR1 MNHEY and CDR2 SMNVEV (reference sequence). CDR3 DNA: TGTGCCAGCAGTTTATCCCAGGGGGCTAGCCAAGAGACCCAGTACTTC. This encodes CASSLSQGASQETQYF.

This rearrangement joins TRBV19 to TRBJ2-3; tentatively, D is TRBD1 (5 bases). The CDR3 loop spans 16 amino acids. Germline V CDR1 and CDR2: LNHDA, SQIVND (reference sequence). Between the trimmed V and J ends, which lost 1 base and 3 bases, there was a span of 14 bases. As DNA, the CDR3 is TGTGCCAGTAGTATAGGGGCAGGGATAGTGACAGATACGCAGTATTTT. This translates into CASSIGAGIVTDTQYF.

This rearrangement joins TRBV9 to TRBJ1-6, with 8 nucleotides matching TRBD1. The germline CDR1 and CDR2 sequences are SGDLS and YYNGEE. The length of the CDR3 is 16 residues. V shed 4 bases and J 0 bases; nucleotides not matched to a gene: 3. This CDR3 reads CASSPGTGSYNSPLHF. CDR3 DNA: TGTGCCAGCAGCCCGGGGACAGGCTCCTATAATTCACCCCTCCACTTT.